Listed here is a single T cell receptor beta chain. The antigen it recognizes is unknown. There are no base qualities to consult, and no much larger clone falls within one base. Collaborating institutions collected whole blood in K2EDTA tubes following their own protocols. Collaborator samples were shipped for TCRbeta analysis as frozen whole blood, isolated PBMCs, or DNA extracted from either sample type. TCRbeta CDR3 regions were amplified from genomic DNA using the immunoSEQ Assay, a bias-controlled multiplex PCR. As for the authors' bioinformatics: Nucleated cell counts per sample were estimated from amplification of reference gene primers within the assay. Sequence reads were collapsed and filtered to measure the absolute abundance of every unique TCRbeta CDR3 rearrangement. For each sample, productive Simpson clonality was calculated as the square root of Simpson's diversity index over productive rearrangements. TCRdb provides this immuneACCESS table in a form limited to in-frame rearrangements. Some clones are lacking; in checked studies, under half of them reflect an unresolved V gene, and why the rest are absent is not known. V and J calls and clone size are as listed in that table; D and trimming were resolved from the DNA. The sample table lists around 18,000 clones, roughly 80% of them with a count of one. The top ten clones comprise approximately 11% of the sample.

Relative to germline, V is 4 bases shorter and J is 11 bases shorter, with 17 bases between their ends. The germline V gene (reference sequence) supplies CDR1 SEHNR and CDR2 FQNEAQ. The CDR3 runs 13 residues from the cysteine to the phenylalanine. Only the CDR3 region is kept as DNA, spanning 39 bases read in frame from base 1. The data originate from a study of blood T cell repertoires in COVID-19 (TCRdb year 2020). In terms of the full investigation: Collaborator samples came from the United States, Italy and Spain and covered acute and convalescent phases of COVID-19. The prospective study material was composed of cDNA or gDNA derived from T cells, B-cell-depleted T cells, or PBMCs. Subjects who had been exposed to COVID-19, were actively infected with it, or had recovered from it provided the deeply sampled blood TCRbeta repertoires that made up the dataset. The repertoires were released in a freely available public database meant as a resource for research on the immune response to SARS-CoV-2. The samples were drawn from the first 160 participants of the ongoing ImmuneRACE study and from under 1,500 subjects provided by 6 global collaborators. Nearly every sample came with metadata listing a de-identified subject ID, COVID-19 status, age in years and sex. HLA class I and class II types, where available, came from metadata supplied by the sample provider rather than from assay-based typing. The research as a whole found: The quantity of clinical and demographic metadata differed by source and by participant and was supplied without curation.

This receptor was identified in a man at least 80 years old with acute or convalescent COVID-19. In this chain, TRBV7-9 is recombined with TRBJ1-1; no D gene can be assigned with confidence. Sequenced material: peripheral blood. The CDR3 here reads CASSSQAVLAAFF. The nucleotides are TGTGCCAGCAGCTCCCAGGCCGTACTGGCGGCTTTCTTT.